This T cell receptor beta chain came from a study of blood T cell repertoires in COVID-19. Study background: T cells, B-cell-depleted T cells, or PBMCs supplied cDNA or gDNA.

Some clones are missing from TCRdb's copy, which holds only in-frame ones; the method was immunoSEQ multiplex PCR. Among 110,000 or so clones listed, around 78% were seen once. There are 12 residues in the CDR3. V lost 3 bases, J lost 4 bases, and 6 bases lay in between. CDR1 and CDR2 from the germline V gene are MDHEN and SYDVKM. The gene calls are TRBV28 and TRBJ1-1; no clear D. The sequence was obtained from a woman in her sixties with acute or convalescent COVID-19. Sequencing used peripheral blood. CDR3 in DNA: TGTGCCAGCAGTTTTGGAGTCACTGAAGCTTTCTTT. Amino acid sequence: CASSFGVTEAFF.